This T cell receptor beta chain originates from a study of cytomegalovirus exposure and HLA in healthy donors. Study details: Early on, a data release was issued that held roughly 80 million unique TCRs from HLA-typed donors.

Concerning this clone: A junction boundary mismatches the germline segment, possibly from a read error.

Use of 60 Vbeta and 13 Jbeta primers characterized the PCR. Method: immunoSEQ multiplex PCR; TCRdb's copy keeps in-frame clones and lacks some. The sample holds about 150,000 clones, around 75% seen once. This CDR3 is built from 14 residues. CDR1 and CDR2 (germline): SSHAT, FNYEAQ (reference sequence). This TCR was recovered from a man aged 18-30 years in good health and CMV-seropositive. Sequenced input: PBMCs. The chain uses TRBV7-7 and TRBJ2-7, with D maybe TRBD1 (5 bases). The CDR3 sequence: CASSPAGNSYEQYF. As DNA, the CDR3 is TGTGCTAGCAGCCCAGCAGGGAACTCCTACGAGCAGTACTTC.